The 24 T cell receptor beta chains given below trace back to one sample, sequenced in a study of T-cell reconstitution after alpha-beta-depleted transplantation in children (dated by TCRdb to about 2016). The sample's treatment or condition label is to be understood as: allogeneic hematopoietic cell transplantation with graft depleted of TCRalphabeta T cells and CD19 B cells. To prepare the library, PCR was applied. The instrument given in TCRdb is Illumina HiSeq 2500. To normalize quantification of the TCRbeta repertoire, the TCR libraries were built with molecular barcoding that relied on unique molecular identifiers. The public reads were reanalyzed by TCRdb: fastp trimming at Q25, MiXCR alignment, in-frame beta chains only. Every entry covers one CDR3 protein and lists the most common genes and DNA from its rows. Across this sample there are nearly 350,000 distinct CDR3 sequences, with 15% to 20% seen only once. Together, the top ten hold around 41% of the sample.

Sequencing used PBMCs, mostly from graft donor cells, obtained 360 days after TCRalphabeta/CD19-depleted stem cell transplant. The receptors here all came from a male patient between 2 and 10 years old who had a stem cell transplant for acute lymphoblastic leukemia, so the T cells may come from the graft donor.

This sequence joins TRBV25-1 and TRBJ2-7; no firm D call. The V end was cut by 3 bases, the J end by 6 bases, with 9 bases between. This CDR3 comprises 12 residues. Germline values: CDR1 MGHDK, CDR2 SYGVNS. The CDR3: CASSDPLTEQYF. In DNA form, the CDR3 reads TGTGCCAGCAGTGACCCTCTGACCGAGCAGTACTTC.

The rearrangement joins TRBV3-1 to TRBJ2-5, with TRBD2 identical over 11 bases. With V trimmed by 0 bases and J by 5 bases, 2 bases remained unmatched. Germline-derived CDR1 and CDR2 are LGHDT and YNNKEL (reference sequence). The CDR3 contains 15 residues. CDR3 sequence reads: CASSQELAGAETQYF. In DNA form, the CDR3 reads TGTGCCAGCAGCCAAGAACTAGCGGGAGCGGAGACCCAGTACTTC.

This clonotype appeared a few times. The chain has TRBV12-3 or TRBV12-4 and TRBJ2-4; D uncertain. V lost 8 bases and J lost 11, with 13 bases in between. The CDR3 is 11 amino acids. CDR3: CASGLPDLQYF. DNA for the CDR3: TGTGCCAGCGGTCTCCCCGATCTTCAGTACTTC.

V and J are TRBV19 and TRBJ2-1, with D tentatively TRBD2 (5 bases). The germline V gene has CDR1 LNHDA and CDR2 SQIVND (reference sequence). The CDR3 extends over 14 amino acids. V lost 6 bases and J lost 4, with 13 bases in between. CDR3 nucleotide sequence: TGTGCCAGTAGCTTAGCGCGACGATACAATGAGCAGTTCTTC. The encoded protein is CASSLARRYNEQFF.

This clonotype appeared a few times. The V gene is TRBV11-2, the J gene TRBJ2-7; unclear D gene. Looked up from germline, CDR1 is SGHAT and CDR2 is FQNNGV. This CDR3 spans 14 amino acids. Trimming removed 8 bases from V and 2 bases from J, with 16 bases in between. The DNA of the CDR3 is TGTGCCAGCGCAGTGGGATTGGGGACCTACGAGCAGTACTTC. It specifies CASAVGLGTYEQYF.

The chain is built from TRBV5-6 and TRBJ2-6; D is unclear. V shed 4 bases and J shed 0 bases, with 8 bases lying between them. The CDR3 has 15 amino acids. Germline loops: CDR1 SGHDT, CDR2 YYEEEE. The CDR3 DNA follows: TGTGCCAGCAGCCCAGTGGTCTCTGGGGCCAACGTCCTGACTTTC. Translated: CASSPVVSGANVLTF.

The rearrangement uses TRBV4-1 and TRBJ2-7; the D gene is possibly TRBD2 (6 bases). This CDR3 is 15 amino acids long. V dropped 1 base and J dropped 6 bases, with 16 bases sitting between them. Per the germline V gene, CDR1 is MGHRA and CDR2 is YSYEKL. CDR3 amino acids: CASSQVAAGRGEQYF. The CDR3 DNA follows: TGCGCCAGCAGCCAAGTAGCCGCGGGACGGGGCGAGCAGTACTTC.

This clonotype appeared many times. The chain joins TRBV3-1 to TRBJ1-5; D is perhaps TRBD1 (5 bases). Trimming cost V 1 base and J 3 bases, with 10 bases left between them. Per germline, CDR1 LGHDT and CDR2 YNNKEL (reference sequence). The CDR3 is made up of 15 amino acids. CDR3 sequence reads: CASSQGSGPNQPQHF. CDR3 coding DNA: TGTGCCAGCAGCCAAGGGTCAGGGCCCAATCAGCCCCAGCATTTT.

This clonotype was detected only a few times. The chain combines TRBV13 with TRBJ1-2; D uncertain. Germline V gene lookup returns CDR1 PRHDT and CDR2 FYEKMQ (reference sequence). CDR3 length equals 13 residues. Deletions cut 2 bases from V and 2 bases from J, with 6 bases between. The CDR3 is CASSLRQNYGYTF. DNA of the CDR3: TGTGCCAGCAGCTTAAGGCAGAACTATGGCTACACCTTC.

V is TRBV12-3 or TRBV12-4 and J is TRBJ2-4; 11 positions match TRBD2. Unmatched junction bases numbered 9, after V lost 7 bases and J lost 7 bases. CDR3 length: 15 residues. CDR3 residues: CASTYVAGGENIQYF. DNA for the CDR3: TGTGCCAGCACCTACGTAGCGGGAGGGGAGAACATTCAGTACTTC.

This clonotype came up a few times. The J gene is TRBJ2-7, the V gene TRBV5-1; the D call may be TRBD1 or TRBD2 (5 bases each). Germline CDR1 and CDR2: SGHRS and YFSETQ. Trimming cost V 5 bases and J 3 bases, with 15 bases left between them. The CDR3 spans 14 residues. Here the CDR3 reads CASRTGTEFYEQYF. Here the CDR3 DNA reads TGCGCCAGCAGGACCGGGACGGAATTCTACGAGCAGTACTTC.

This chain links TRBV12-3 or TRBV12-4 with TRBJ2-4; D not resolved. This CDR3 region has 14 residues. V lost 3 bases to trimming and J lost 0 bases, with 6 bases between them. The chain's CDR3 is CASSFAEAKNIQYF. The CDR3 region has the DNA TGTGCCAGCAGTTTTGCGGAAGCCAAAAACATTCAGTACTTC.

This clonotype appeared a few times. The chain uses TRBV28 and TRBJ2-4, with no clear D. This CDR3 has 14 residues. Trimming removed 7 bases from V and 0 bases from J, with 10 bases in between. Germline CDR1 is MDHEN and CDR2 is SYDVKM. CDR3 loop: CASTWSLAKNIQYF. The CDR3, as DNA: TGTGCCAGCACCTGGTCCCTAGCCAAAAACATTCAGTACTTC.

This clonotype was observed a few times. The rearrangement joins TRBV9 to TRBJ2-2; no clear D gene. V was cut by 3 bases and J by 9 bases, with 12 bases left in between. Germline assignment: CDR1 SGDLS and CDR2 YYNGEE. The length of the CDR3 is 13 residues. CDR3 sequence reads: CASSETPGRELFF. The CDR3, as DNA: TGTGCCAGCAGCGAGACCCCCGGGCGGGAGCTGTTTTTT.

V is TRBV5-1 and J is TRBJ2-3, with D tentatively TRBD2 (5 bases). Trimming stripped 0 bases from V and 5 bases from J, with 19 bases between. CDR3 size: 17 residues. Germline CDR1 and CDR2: SGHRS and YFSETQ. The CDR3 protein is CASSLEVAPPELDTQYF. The CDR3 nucleotides are TGCGCCAGCAGCTTGGAAGTAGCGCCCCCCGAGTTAGATACGCAGTATTTT.

The CDR3 DNA is TGTGCCAGCCCTCCTGAGACTCGCCTTGGCACAGATACGCAGTATTTT. This translates into CASPPETRLGTDTQYF. This sequence joins TRBV28 and TRBJ2-3; D is unresolved. V was trimmed by 8 bases and J by 1 base, leaving 19 bases between them. The CDR3 sequence is 16 residues long. The germline CDR1 and CDR2 sequences are MDHEN and SYDVKM.

Ten or more counts support this clonotype. The CDR3 does not close with the conserved phenylalanine or tryptophan, likely indicating a read error. The DNA is omitted, as the CDR3 cannot be located on it reliably, and the CDR3 follows TCRdb's listing. The chain carries TRBV5-8 and TRBJ1-1. Germline-derived CDR1 and CDR2 are SGHTS and YDEGEE. The CDR3 has 8 amino acids, counting both end residues. CDR3 residues: CASSSFFA.

V usage is TRBV25-1 and J usage is TRBJ2-3; 7 nucleotides align to TRBD2. The J segment lost 2 bases and the V segment lost 8 bases, leaving 13 bases of the junction unmatched. Germline loops: CDR1 MGHDK, CDR2 SYGVNS. This CDR3 comprises 16 residues. The CDR3 sequence is CASSNPGGKATDTQYF. CDR3 bases: TGTGCCAGCTCCAACCCGGGGGGTAAAGCCACAGATACGCAGTATTTT.

V is TRBV19 and J is TRBJ2-5; D gene uncertain. Germline assignment: CDR1 LNHDA and CDR2 SQIVND (reference sequence). There are 13 residues in the CDR3. Trimming removed 3 bases at V and 3 bases at J, with 8 bases between. Here the CDR3 DNA reads TGTGCCAGTAGTATGAGTAGGGAAGAGACCCAGTACTTC. Its protein is CASSMSREETQYF.

The J gene is TRBJ2-1, the V gene TRBV2; 13 bases are shared with TRBD2. After removal of 1 base from V and 2 bases from J, the junction contained 8 bases not matched to a gene. This CDR3 has 19 residues. Germline CDR1 and CDR2: SNHLY and FYNNEI. As DNA, the CDR3 is TGTGCCAGCAGTGAAGGGACTAGCGGGAGTTGGGGGACCTACAATGAGCAGTTCTTC. It is translated as CASSEGTSGSWGTYNEQFF.

V gene TRBV9 combines with J gene TRBJ2-1, with D possibly matching TRBD2 (6 bases). Trimming stripped 0 bases from V and 8 bases from J, with 15 bases between. Per the germline V gene, CDR1 is SGDLS and CDR2 is YYNGEE. The CDR3 covers 15 residues. The CDR3 protein is CASSVGAEGRYEQFF. CDR3 DNA: TGTGCCAGCAGCGTAGGGGCGGAAGGGAGGTATGAGCAGTTCTTC.

In its sample, this clonotype was seen many times. CDR3 loop: CSVAPSVSETQYF. As DNA, the CDR3 is TGCAGCGTTGCCCCCAGTGTCTCAGAGACCCAGTACTTC. The gene calls are TRBV29-1 and TRBJ2-5; D remains unclear. This CDR3 is 13 amino acids long. Germline CDR1 SQVTM, CDR2 ANQGSEA. Trimming stripped 4 bases from V and 4 bases from J, with 13 bases between.

This clonotype came up a few times. This chain links TRBV4-2 with TRBJ1-6; D remains unclear. The CDR3 runs 15 residues. V was shortened by 4 bases and J by 8 bases, with 15 bases between the two germline ends. Germline CDR1 and CDR2: LGHNA and YNFKEQ. In DNA, the CDR3 is TGTGCCAGCAGCCTCCACCCTATTCTGGATTCACCCCTCCACTTT. Translating gives CASSLHPILDSPLHF.

The rearrangement links TRBV18 to TRBJ1-1; the match to TRBD1 covers 9 bases. The germline CDR1 and CDR2 sequences are KGHSH and LQKENI. V lost 8 bases and J lost 0; bases outside the gene matches: 7. This CDR3 has 15 residues. The CDR3 bases are TGTGCCAGCGCGACGGGGACAGGGATGAACACTGAAGCTTTCTTT. This encodes CASATGTGMNTEAFF.